Listed below are T cell receptor beta chains from one sample, sequenced in a study of cytomegalovirus exposure and HLA in healthy donors. TCRdb's table, derived via immunoSEQ multiplex PCR, lists solely in-frame clones and lacks some. The sample lists under 200,000 clones, more than 60% occurring once. The sequencing input was PBMCs. Every receptor here comes from a woman between 25 and 40 years old in good health and CMV-seronegative. The CDR3 runs from the conserved cysteine through the conserved F or W. A D gene is named only where the DNA matches it firmly. Rows may omit the clone size; those that give it use once, few, many or a size class.

j_call v_call clone_size d_call cdr3_aa cdr3_nt
TRBJ2-7 TRBV10-3 - TRBD1 CAISEQSRDSYEQYF TGTGCCATCAGTGAGCAGTCCCGGGACAGCTACGAGCAGTACTTC
TRBJ1-6 TRBV28 - - CASSREVGGRNSPLHF TGTGCCAGCAGCCGAGAGGTCGGGGGAAGGAATTCACCCCTCCACTTT
TRBJ1-2 TRBV7-9 - - CASSLWQVNYGYTF TGTGCCAGCAGCTTGTGGCAGGTTAACTATGGCTACACCTTC
TRBJ1-5 TRBV5-1 - - CASSLGQGGQPQHF TGCGCCAGCAGCTTGGGGCAGGGAGGTCAGCCCCAGCATTTT
TRBJ1-6 TRBV2 once TRBD1 CASSGQGGDSPLHF TGTGCCAGCAGCGGACAGGGGGGAGATTCACCCCTCCACTTT
TRBJ2-7 TRBV2 few - CASSENRAKYEQYF TGTGCCAGCAGTGAGAACAGGGCAAAGTACGAGCAGTACTTC
TRBJ2-2 TRBV29-1 few TRBD1 CSTTARQGSTGELFF TGCAGCACCACAGCCCGACAGGGGAGCACCGGGGAGCTGTTTTTT
TRBJ2-6 TRBV30 - TRBD1 CAWSDPDRGNSGANVLTF TGTGCCTGGAGTGACCCAGACAGGGGTAATTCTGGGGCCAACGTCCTGACTTTC
TRBJ1-4 TRBV5-4 - TRBD1 CASSGADRMDEKLFF TGTGCCAGCAGCGGGGCGGACAGGATGGATGAAAAACTGTTTTTT
TRBJ2-5 TRBV2 - - CASTGQETQYF TGTGCCAGCACAGGCCAAGAGACCCAGTACTTC
TRBJ1-3 TRBV5-1 - - CASSQGRLTATSGNTIYF TGCGCCAGCAGCCAGGGGCGATTGACAGCAACCTCTGGAAACACCATATATTTT
TRBJ2-1 TRBV2 - - CASSPGLSYNEQFF TGTGCCAGCAGTCCCGGACTGAGTTACAATGAGCAGTTCTTC
TRBJ1-2 TRBV5-1 - - CASSLGQGSGYTF TGCGCCAGCAGCTTGGGGCAGGGGAGTGGCTACACCTTC
TRBJ2-2 TRBV29-1 - TRBD1 CSVGGQVTGELFF TGCAGCGTTGGGGGACAGGTAACCGGGGAGCTGTTTTTT